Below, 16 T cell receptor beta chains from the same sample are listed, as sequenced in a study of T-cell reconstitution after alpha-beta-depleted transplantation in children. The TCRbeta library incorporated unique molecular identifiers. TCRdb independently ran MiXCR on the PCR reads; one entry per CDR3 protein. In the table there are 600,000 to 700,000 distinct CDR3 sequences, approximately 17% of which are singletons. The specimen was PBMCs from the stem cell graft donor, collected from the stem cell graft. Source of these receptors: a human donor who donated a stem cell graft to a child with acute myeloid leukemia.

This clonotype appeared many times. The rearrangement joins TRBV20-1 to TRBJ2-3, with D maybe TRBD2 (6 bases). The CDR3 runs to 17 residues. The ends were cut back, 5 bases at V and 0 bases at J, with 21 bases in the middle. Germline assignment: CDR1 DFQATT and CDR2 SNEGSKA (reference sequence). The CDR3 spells CSAPDWASVPSTDTQYF. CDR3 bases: TGCAGTGCTCCCGATTGGGCTAGCGTACCTAGCACAGATACGCAGTATTTT.

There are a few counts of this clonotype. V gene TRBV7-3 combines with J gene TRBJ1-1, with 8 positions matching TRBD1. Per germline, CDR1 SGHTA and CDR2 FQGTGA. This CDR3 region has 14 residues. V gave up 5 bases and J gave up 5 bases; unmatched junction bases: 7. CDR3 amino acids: CASSIDRGSTEAFF. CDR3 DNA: TGTGCCAGCAGCATAGACAGGGGAAGTACTGAAGCTTTCTTT. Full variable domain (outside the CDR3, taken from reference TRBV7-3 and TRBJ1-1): GAGVSQTPSNKVTEKGKYVELRCDPISGHTALYWYRQSLGQGPEFLIYFQGTGAADDSGLPNDRFFAVRPEGSVSTLKIQRTERGDSAVYLCASSIDRGSTEAFFGQGTRLTVV.

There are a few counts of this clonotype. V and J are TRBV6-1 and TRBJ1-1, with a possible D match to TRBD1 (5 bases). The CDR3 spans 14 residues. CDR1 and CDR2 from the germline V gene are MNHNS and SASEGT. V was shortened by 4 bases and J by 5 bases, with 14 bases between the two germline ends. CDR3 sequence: CASSGRAGGTEAFF. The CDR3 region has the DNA TGTGCCAGCAGTGGCCGGGCTGGGGGTACTGAAGCTTTCTTT.

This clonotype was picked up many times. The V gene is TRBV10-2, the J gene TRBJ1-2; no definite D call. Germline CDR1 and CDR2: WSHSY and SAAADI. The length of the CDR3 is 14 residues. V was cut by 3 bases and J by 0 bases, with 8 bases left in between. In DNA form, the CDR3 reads TGCGCCAGCAGTGAAATAGCCCCTAACTATGGCTACACCTTC. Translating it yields CASSEIAPNYGYTF.

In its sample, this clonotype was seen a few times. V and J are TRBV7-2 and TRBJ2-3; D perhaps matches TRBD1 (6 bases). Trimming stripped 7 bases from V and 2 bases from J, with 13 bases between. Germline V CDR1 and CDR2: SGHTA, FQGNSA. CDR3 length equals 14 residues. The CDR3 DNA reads TGTGCCAGCACCATGGACAGAGCCACAGATACGCAGTATTTT. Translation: CASTMDRATDTQYF.

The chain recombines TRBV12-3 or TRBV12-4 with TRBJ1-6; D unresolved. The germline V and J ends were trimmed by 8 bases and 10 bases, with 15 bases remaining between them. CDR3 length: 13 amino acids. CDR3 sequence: CASRWIFGSPLHF. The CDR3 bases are TGTGCCAGCCGCTGGATCTTCGGGTCACCCCTCCACTTT.

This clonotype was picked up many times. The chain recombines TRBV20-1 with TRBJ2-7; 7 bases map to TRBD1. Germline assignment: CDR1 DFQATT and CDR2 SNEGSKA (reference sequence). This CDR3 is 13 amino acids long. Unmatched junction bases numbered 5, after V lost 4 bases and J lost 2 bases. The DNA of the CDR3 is TGCAGTGCTACCCCGACAGGGACCTACGAGCAGTACGTC. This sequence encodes CSATPTGTYEQYV.

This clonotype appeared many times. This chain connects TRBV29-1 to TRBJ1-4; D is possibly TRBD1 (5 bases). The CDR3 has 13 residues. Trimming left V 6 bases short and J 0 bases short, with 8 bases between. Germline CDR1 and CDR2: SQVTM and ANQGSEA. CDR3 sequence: CSVLTATNEKLFF. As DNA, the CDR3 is TGCAGCGTCTTGACAGCAACTAATGAAAAACTGTTTTTT.

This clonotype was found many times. The CDR3 loop reads CATSDPRTARYGYTF. Written as DNA, the CDR3 is TGTGCCACCAGTGACCCTCGGACAGCCCGCTATGGCTACACCTTC. V usage is TRBV24-1 and J usage is TRBJ1-2; TRBD1 is a possible D gene (6 bases). The CDR3 consists of 15 residues. The germline gives CDR1 KGHDR, CDR2 SFDVKD. Trimming shortened V by 4 bases and J by 4 bases, and 15 bases separated the two germline ends.

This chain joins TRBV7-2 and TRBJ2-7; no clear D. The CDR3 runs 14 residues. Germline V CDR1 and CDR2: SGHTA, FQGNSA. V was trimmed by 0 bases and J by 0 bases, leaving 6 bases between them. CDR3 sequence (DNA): TGTGCCAGCAGCTTAGCCCTGAGCTCCTACGAGCAGTACTTC. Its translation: CASSLALSSYEQYF.

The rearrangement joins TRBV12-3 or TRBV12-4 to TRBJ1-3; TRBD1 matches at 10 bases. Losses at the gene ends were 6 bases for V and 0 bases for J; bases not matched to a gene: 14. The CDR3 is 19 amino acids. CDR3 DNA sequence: TGTGCCAGCAGCTCACTCAGACAGGGGGCCGTCTACTCTGGAAACACCATATATTTT. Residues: CASSSLRQGAVYSGNTIYF.

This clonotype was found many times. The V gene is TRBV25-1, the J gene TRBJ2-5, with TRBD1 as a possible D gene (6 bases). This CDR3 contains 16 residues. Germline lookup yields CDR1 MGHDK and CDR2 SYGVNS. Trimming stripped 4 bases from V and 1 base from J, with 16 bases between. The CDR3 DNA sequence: TGTGCCAGCAGTGCCCAGGGGCGAGCCTCCCAAGAGACCCAGTACTTC. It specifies CASSAQGRASQETQYF.

CDR3 in DNA: TGTGCCAGCAGCCCCCCGGGCAGACATCATGGCTACACCTTC. As protein: CASSPPGRHHGYTF. This rearrangement joins TRBV7-2 to TRBJ1-2, with unresolved D. The CDR3 spans 14 residues. CDR1 and CDR2 (germline): SGHTA, FQGNSA. The V end lost 5 bases, the J end lost 6 bases, and 16 bases lay between the germline ends.

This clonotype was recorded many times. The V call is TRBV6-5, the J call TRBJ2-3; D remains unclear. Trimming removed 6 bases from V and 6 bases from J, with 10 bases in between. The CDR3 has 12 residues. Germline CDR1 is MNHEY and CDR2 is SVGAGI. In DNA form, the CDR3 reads TGTGCCAGCAGGGGGTACACCGATACGCAGTATTTT. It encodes CASRGYTDTQYF.

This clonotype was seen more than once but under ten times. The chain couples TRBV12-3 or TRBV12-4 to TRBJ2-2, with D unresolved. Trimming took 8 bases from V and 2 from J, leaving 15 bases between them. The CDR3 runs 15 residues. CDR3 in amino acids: CASAPGLLNTGELFF. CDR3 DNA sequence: TGTGCCAGCGCCCCCGGTCTCTTAAACACCGGGGAGCTGTTTTTT.

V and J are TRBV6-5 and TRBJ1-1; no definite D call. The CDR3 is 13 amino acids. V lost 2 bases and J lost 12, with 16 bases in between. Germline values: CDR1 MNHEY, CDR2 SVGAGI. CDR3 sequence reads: CASSYQATHSTFF. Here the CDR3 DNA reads TGTGCCAGCAGTTACCAGGCAACCCATTCGACTTTCTTT.